This T cell receptor (beta chain) originates from a study of blood T cells in healthy people across ages. This CDR3 has 11 residues. The germline V gene encodes CDR1 SGDLS and CDR2 YYNGEE. V lost 1 base and J lost 11, with 7 bases in between. Using a J-beta primer mix together with a sample-barcoded 5' primer, a second PCR was run for about 7 to 12 cycles. MiXCR, applied by TCRdb to the 5' RACE reads, yields one record per CDR3 protein. The table includes approximately 820,000 distinct CDR3 sequences, about 42% detected once. The TCR comes from a man in his 60s in good health. Input material: blood. The V gene is TRBV9, the J gene TRBJ1-5, with no clear D. This CDR3 reads CASSVTRAQHF. CDR3 DNA sequence: TGTGCCAGCAGCGTAACGAGGGCCCAGCATTTT.